The source of this TCR beta chain is a study of cytomegalovirus exposure and HLA in healthy donors. Study summary: Unique TCRs numbering 75 million to 95 million, obtained from HLA-typed donors, made up an early data release. General study findings and limits: A later analysis reportedly found fewer N-insertions in an Asian-associated ancestry cluster than the roughly 680-donor mean. When a later analysis compared HLA-associated TCR beta chains with equally common others, the HLA-associated chains turned out to be more clonally expanded and to have lower generation probabilities. Researchers reported that a few CMV-associated chains were confirmed in vitro as CMV antigen-specific.

Researchers ran the PCR with 60 Vbeta and 13 Jbeta primers. This table comes from immunoSEQ multiplex PCR, and its TCRdb copy is limited to in-frame clones, with some not included. This table has about 200,000 clones, 70% to 85% appearing once. Note on this clone: The target antigen is unknown.

Trimming at V came to 7 bases and at J to 2 bases, leaving 8 bases not matched to a gene. Germline-derived CDR1 and CDR2 are SGHNT and YYREEE (reference sequence). CDR3 length: 15 amino acids. This chain joins TRBV5-4 and TRBJ2-3; TRBD2 aligns across 9 bases. The specimen was PBMCs. This sequence originates from a girl aged 2-10 years in good health and CMV-seronegative. CDR3 region: CASRFSGGPTDTQYF. CDR3 DNA: TGTGCCAGCCGATTTAGCGGGGGCCCCACAGATACGCAGTATTTT.